This TCR beta chain was retrieved from a study of shared clonotypes between healthy human individuals. Study as a whole: Three plates each covered CD4 naive and memory; CD8 naive two, CD8 memory one.

On this clone: Its antigen is unidentified.

The study, taken as a whole, reports: Estimated richness values were generally larger in naive subsets than in memory subsets.

V gave up 3 bases and J gave up 0 bases, with 5 bases separating them. The CDR3 has 14 amino acids. Per the germline V gene, CDR1 is MDHEN and CDR2 is SYDVKM. The split of CD4+ cells yielded CD45RA+ naive and CD45RA-negative memory subsets. Data came from immunoSEQ multiplex PCR; TCRdb stores just in-frame clones and leaves some out. The table lists some 650,000 clones, around 97% of them singletons. The sequence came from a woman aged 25 to 39 in good health. J is TRBJ1-4 and V is TRBV28; no clear D. The sequencing sample was made of naive CD4+ T cells sorted from blood. Stated subset: CD45RA+ positively selected. The CDR3 nucleotides are TGTGCCAGCAGTTTGCGTGCAACTAATGAAAAACTGTTTTTT. It encodes CASSLRATNEKLFF.